This T cell receptor beta chain was identified in a study of patients and donors after allogeneic stem cell transplantation (TCRdb year 2020). Library method: RT-PCR. The listed sequencing device is NextSeq 550. TCRdb redid the processing of the public reads, applying fastp at Q25 and MiXCR, and retained in-frame beta chains. Under each unique CDR3 protein, matching rows form one entry showing the most common genes and DNA. In all, the sample holds roughly 880,000 distinct CDR3 sequences, and roughly 17% of those were seen once. Around 6% of the sample rests with the top ten. V drops 6 bases and J drops 0 bases, leaving 9 bases in between. The germline V gene gives CDR1 as ENHRY and CDR2 as SYGVKD. The cysteine opens and the phenylalanine closes a CDR3 of 13 amino acids. Of the read, only the CDR3 DNA is kept; its 39 bases are in frame from base 1. As concerns this clonotype: Its target antigen remains unknown. There are no base qualities to consult, and no much larger clone falls within one base.

This receptor chain uses TRBV10-3 and TRBJ2-7; the D gene is unclear. This TCR derives from a human donor who was either an allogeneic HSCT recipient or a stem cell or donor lymphocyte infusion donor (not recorded which). It is not recorded whose cells these are; they may come from a transplant donor. The material sequenced was blood, either unsorted or a sorted T cell fraction (not recorded which). The nucleotide sequence reads as follows: TGTGCCATCAGGCTCGACCCCTCCTACGAGCAGTACTTC. The translation is CAIRLDPSYEQYF.